Listed below are T cell receptor beta chains from one sample, sequenced in a study of T-cell memory formation after mild COVID-19. TCRdb re-analysed the 5' RACE reads in MiXCR, keeping a single row per CDR3 protein. The data show more than 120,000 distinct CDR3 sequences, around 5.8% seen once. Sequenced input: PBMCs or a T cell subset sorted from them (not recorded which). Receptors originate from an adult woman who had mild COVID-19 (a few samples of this study predate the infection). Cell type and time point are not known. Both conserved end residues are part of each CDR3. Fields, in order: V gene, D gene, CDR3 length, clone size, J gene, CDR3 protein, CDR3 DNA. A D gene is named only where the DNA matches it firmly. Clone sizes are given selectively: once, few, many, or a class where the clone is expanded.

V: TRBV10-3
D: .
length: 14
size: many
J: TRBJ2-1
CDR3: CAISESARIDEQFF
DNA: TGTGCCATCAGTGAGTCGGCCCGCATCGATGAGCAGTTCTTC

V: TRBV12-3/TRBV12-4
D: .
length: 15
size: few
J: TRBJ2-1
CDR3: CASRPGPGGRNEQFF
DNA: TGTGCCAGCAGACCGGGACCTGGGGGGCGTAATGAGCAGTTCTTC

V: TRBV5-1
D: TRBD2
length: 12
size: many
J: TRBJ2-1
CDR3: CASSRTSGEQFF
DNA: TGCGCCAGCAGTCGGACTAGCGGTGAGCAGTTCTTC

V: TRBV20-1
D: TRBD2
length: 16
size: .
J: TRBJ2-7
CDR3: CSARDRAGGPSTEQYF
DNA: TGCAGTGCTAGAGATAGAGCGGGAGGCCCCAGTACCGAGCAGTACTTC

V: TRBV3-1
D: .
length: 13
size: many
J: TRBJ1-1
CDR3: CASSYRQNTEAFF
DNA: TGTGCCAGCAGCTATCGACAGAACACTGAAGCTTTCTTT

V: TRBV12-3/TRBV12-4
D: .
length: 14
size: many
J: TRBJ2-7
CDR3: CASSFGQQVYEQYF
DNA: TGTGCCAGCAGTTTTGGACAACAGGTCTACGAGCAGTACTTC

V: TRBV24-1
D: TRBD1
length: 13
size: few
J: TRBJ1-1
CDR3: CATSLTGTTEAFF
DNA: TGTGCCACCAGTCTGACAGGGACCACTGAAGCTTTCTTT

V: TRBV6-2/TRBV6-3
D: TRBD2
length: 17
size: .
J: TRBJ2-5
CDR3: CASSYSSRGRAGETQYF
DNA: TGTGCCAGCAGTTACTCGAGCCGCGGGAGGGCCGGAGAGACCCAGTACTTC

V: TRBV7-6
D: .
length: 12
size: .
J: TRBJ2-1
CDR3: CASGPSYNEQFF
DNA: TGTGCCAGTGGACCCTCCTACAATGAGCAGTTCTTC

V: TRBV25-1
D: .
length: 11
size: few
J: TRBJ1-1
CDR3: CASRVDTEAFF
DNA: TGTGCCAGCAGAGTGGACACTGAAGCTTTCTTT

V: TRBV20-1
D: TRBD1
length: 15
size: many
J: TRBJ2-3
CDR3: CSARRTGLPTDTQYF
DNA: TGCAGTGCTAGAAGGACAGGCCTCCCAACGGATACGCAGTATTTT

V: TRBV4-3
D: .
length: 14
size: many
J: TRBJ2-1
CDR3: CASSRSWGDNEQFF
DNA: TGCGCCAGCAGCCGGTCCTGGGGGGACAATGAGCAGTTCTTC

V: TRBV7-3
D: .
length: 13
size: .
J: TRBJ1-4
CDR3: CASSLTAGEKLFF
DNA: TGTGCCAGCAGCTTAACAGCCGGTGAAAAACTGTTTTTT

V: TRBV10-3
D: TRBD1
length: 15
size: many
J: TRBJ1-6
CDR3: CAIRAGTGGHSPLHF
DNA: TGTGCCATCAGAGCCGGGACAGGGGGCCATTCACCCCTCCACTTT

V: TRBV7-2
D: .
length: 15
size: many
J: TRBJ2-5
CDR3: CASSLGGGGQETQYF
DNA: TGTGCCAGCAGTCTGGGTGGAGGGGGGCAAGAGACCCAGTACTTC

V: TRBV27
D: TRBD1
length: 14
size: many
J: TRBJ2-7
CDR3: CASSLGQGFNEQYF
DNA: TGTGCCAGCAGTTTAGGACAGGGTTTCAACGAGCAGTACTTC

V: TRBV11-2
D: TRBD1
length: 15
size: many
J: TRBJ2-7
CDR3: CASSLQGQITYEQYF
DNA: TGTGCCAGCAGCTTACAGGGACAGATAACCTACGAGCAGTACTTC

V: TRBV28
D: .
length: 12
size: few
J: TRBJ2-7
CDR3: CASRDQNYEQYF
DNA: TGTGCCAGTAGAGACCAGAACTACGAGCAGTACTTC

V: TRBV7-8
D: TRBD2
length: 18
size: .
J: TRBJ2-3
CDR3: CASSARSGRAFVTDTQYF
DNA: TGTGCCAGCAGCGCCCGGAGCGGGAGGGCTTTTGTCACAGATACGCAGTATTTT

V: TRBV4-1
D: TRBD1
length: 15
size: many
J: TRBJ2-1
CDR3: CASSHRTGGINEQFF
DNA: TGCGCCAGCAGCCACCGGACAGGGGGCATTAATGAGCAGTTCTTC

V: TRBV7-6
D: TRBD2
length: 17
size: few
J: TRBJ2-5
CDR3: CASSPRTSGGVRETQYF
DNA: TGTGCCAGCAGCCCCAGGACTAGCGGGGGTGTTCGGGAGACCCAGTACTTC

V: TRBV6-2/TRBV6-3
D: .
length: 13
size: few
J: TRBJ2-3
CDR3: CASIRDSTDTQYF
DNA: TGTGCCAGCATAAGGGACTCCACAGATACGCAGTATTTT

V: TRBV24-1
D: TRBD1
length: 13
size: .
J: TRBJ2-1
CDR3: CATSGTGGLGQFF
DNA: TGTGCCACCAGTGGGACAGGGGGACTTGGGCAGTTCTTC

V: TRBV29-1
D: TRBD2
length: 15
size: many
J: TRBJ2-5
CDR3: CSVAGTSGGGETQYF
DNA: TGCAGCGTCGCCGGGACTAGCGGCGGGGGAGAGACCCAGTACTTC

V: TRBV9
D: .
length: 16
size: few
J: TRBJ2-1
CDR3: CASSAGGGLVVGEQFF
DNA: TGTGCCAGCAGCGCGGGGGGCGGGTTGGTTGTGGGAGAGCAGTTCTTC

V: TRBV6-5
D: TRBD1
length: 12
size: few
J: TRBJ1-1
CDR3: CASSLDRREAFF
DNA: TGTGCCAGCAGTTTGGACAGGCGTGAAGCTTTCTTT

V: TRBV4-1
D: .
length: 14
size: many
J: TRBJ1-1
CDR3: CASSQGDLSTEAFF
DNA: TGCGCCAGCAGCCAAGGGGACCTATCTACTGAAGCTTTCTTT

V: TRBV7-2
D: .
length: 12
size: few
J: TRBJ2-2
CDR3: CASSRPAGELFF
DNA: TGTGCCAGCAGCCGGCCGGCTGGGGAGCTGTTTTTT

V: TRBV2
D: .
length: 15
size: many
J: TRBJ2-5
CDR3: CASTSSEGGRETQYF
DNA: TGTGCCAGCACCTCCTCCGAGGGGGGGCGAGAGACCCAGTACTTC

V: TRBV30
D: .
length: 14
size: few
J: TRBJ1-4
CDR3: CAWNPRGGREKLFF
DNA: TGTGCCTGGAACCCCCGCGGCGGGCGTGAAAAACTGTTTTTT

V: TRBV20-1
D: TRBD1
length: 15
size: many
J: TRBJ2-1
CDR3: CSARHRDRSYNEQFF
DNA: TGCAGTGCTAGACATCGGGACAGGAGTTACAATGAGCAGTTCTTC

V: TRBV7-2
D: TRBD2
length: 15
size: .
J: TRBJ2-1
CDR3: CASSLVAGSNNEQFF
DNA: TGTGCCAGCAGCTTAGTAGCGGGGTCAAACAATGAGCAGTTCTTC

V: TRBV28
D: TRBD2
length: 14
size: .
J: TRBJ2-5
CDR3: CASRRDPGGETQYF
DNA: TGTGCCAGTCGCCGGGACCCGGGGGGAGAGACCCAGTACTTC

V: TRBV7-2
D: .
length: 16
size: .
J: TRBJ2-7
CDR3: CASSLGGGGISYEQYF
DNA: TGTGCCAGCAGCTTAGGCGGGGGCGGGATCTCCTACGAGCAGTACTTC

V: TRBV7-3
D: .
length: 16
size: few
J: TRBJ2-3
CDR3: CASSPRYGGGTDTQYF
DNA: TGTGCCAGCAGCCCCCGGTATGGCGGGGGCACAGATACGCAGTATTTT

V: TRBV6-2/TRBV6-3
D: TRBD2
length: 18
size: few
J: TRBJ2-6
CDR3: CASNGPWTSGAGANVLTF
DNA: TGTGCCAGCAACGGACCGTGGACTAGCGGGGCTGGGGCCAACGTCCTGACTTTC

V: TRBV6-2/TRBV6-3
D: .
length: 13
size: .
J: TRBJ2-1
CDR3: CASSLRDRDLRFF
DNA: TGTGCCAGCAGTCTACGAGACCGGGACTTGAGGTTCTTC

V: TRBV5-1
D: .
length: 15
size: many
J: TRBJ1-5
CDR3: CASSLGGGKGQPQHF
DNA: TGCGCCAGCAGCTTGGGAGGGGGGAAAGGCCAGCCCCAGCATTTT

V: TRBV15
D: .
length: 16
size: many
J: TRBJ1-2
CDR3: CATSRALSQGSYGYTF
DNA: TGTGCCACCAGCAGAGCCCTCTCCCAGGGTAGCTATGGCTACACCTTC

V: TRBV2
D: .
length: 15
size: few
J: TRBJ2-7
CDR3: CASSERYTLTYEQYF
DNA: TGTGCCAGCAGTGAAAGGTATACCCTTACCTACGAGCAGTACTTC

V: TRBV6-4
D: .
length: 14
size: many
J: TRBJ1-1
CDR3: CASSDSRDRGEAFF
DNA: TGTGCCAGCAGTGACTCACGAGACCGCGGGGAAGCTTTCTTT

V: TRBV5-1
D: TRBD1
length: 13
size: few
J: TRBJ2-7
CDR3: CASSLETGGTQYF
DNA: TGCGCCAGCAGCTTGGAGACAGGGGGTACGCAGTACTTC

V: TRBV5-1
D: TRBD1
length: 14
size: .
J: TRBJ1-1
CDR3: CASSPGQGDTEAFF
DNA: TGCGCCAGCAGCCCAGGACAGGGGGACACTGAAGCTTTCTTT